This T cell receptor beta chain was documented in a study of monozygotic twins with inflammatory bowel disease. Whole blood, unsorted for T cells, was the source of total RNA. TCR libraries each used 3500 ng of total RNA. TCRdb reanalyzed the 5' RACE reads and collapses them to one entry per CDR3 protein, without DNA. The table for this sample gives some 170,000 distinct CDR3 sequences. Specimen: blood. The TCR was taken from a human donor with ulcerative colitis or Crohn's disease, or a healthy co-twin of an affected twin (not recorded which).

The CDR3 loop is CASSHRQASYGYTF. The gene calls are TRBV6-6 and TRBJ1-2; TCRdb's D call of TRBD1 is untestable without DNA. The CDR3 extends over 14 amino acids. In germline, CDR1 is MNHNY, CDR2 SVGAGI (reference sequence).